This T cell receptor (beta chain) was captured in a study of T-cell memory formation after mild COVID-19. Regarding this clonotype: Its antigen is as yet unknown.

General study findings and limits: The main location of contracting CD4+ clones was CM and EM, and that of contracting CD8+ clones was EMRA. The appearance of some responding clones in pre-infection memory suggested that cross-reactive memory joined. A balance of CD4 and CD8 characterized clones contracting day 15 to 85, whereas later expanders leaned CD4+.

TCRdb reprocessed the 5' RACE reads via MiXCR and lists one record per CDR3 protein. Among about 560,000 distinct CDR3 sequences, 18% were seen once, and the ten largest hold about 12%. Germline CDR1 is SGHDN and CDR2 is FVKESK. The V and J ends lost 0 bases and 1 base respectively, with 9 bases between them. The CDR3 is made up of 16 amino acids. Material: PBMCs or a T cell subset sorted from them (not recorded which). The chain links TRBV14 to TRBJ1-4; D may be TRBD1 (5 bases). The sequence came from an adult woman who had mild COVID-19 (a few samples of this study predate the infection). Cell type and time point are not known. The CDR3 sequence is CASSQDLGVTNEKLFF. CDR3 DNA sequence: TGTGCCAGCAGCCAAGATCTGGGGGTAACTAATGAAAAACTGTTTTTT.